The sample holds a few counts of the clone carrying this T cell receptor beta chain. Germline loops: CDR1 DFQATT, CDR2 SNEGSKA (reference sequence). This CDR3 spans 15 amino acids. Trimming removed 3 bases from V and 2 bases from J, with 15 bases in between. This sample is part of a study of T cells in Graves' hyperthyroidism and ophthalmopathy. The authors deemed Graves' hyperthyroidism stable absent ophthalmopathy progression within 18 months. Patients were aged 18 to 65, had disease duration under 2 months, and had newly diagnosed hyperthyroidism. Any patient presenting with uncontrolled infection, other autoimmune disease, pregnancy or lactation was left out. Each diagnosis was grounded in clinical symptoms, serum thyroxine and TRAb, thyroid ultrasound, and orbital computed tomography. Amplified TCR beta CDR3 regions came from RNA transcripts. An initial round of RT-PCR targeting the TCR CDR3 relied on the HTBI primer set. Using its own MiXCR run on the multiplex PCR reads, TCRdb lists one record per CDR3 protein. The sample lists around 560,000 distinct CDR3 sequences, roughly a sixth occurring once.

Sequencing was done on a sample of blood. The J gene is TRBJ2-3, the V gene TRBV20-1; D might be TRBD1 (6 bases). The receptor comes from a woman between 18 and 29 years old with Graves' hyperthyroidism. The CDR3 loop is CSASRTGPFTDTQYF. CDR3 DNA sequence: TGCAGTGCTAGCCGAACAGGGCCTTTCACAGATACGCAGTATTTT.